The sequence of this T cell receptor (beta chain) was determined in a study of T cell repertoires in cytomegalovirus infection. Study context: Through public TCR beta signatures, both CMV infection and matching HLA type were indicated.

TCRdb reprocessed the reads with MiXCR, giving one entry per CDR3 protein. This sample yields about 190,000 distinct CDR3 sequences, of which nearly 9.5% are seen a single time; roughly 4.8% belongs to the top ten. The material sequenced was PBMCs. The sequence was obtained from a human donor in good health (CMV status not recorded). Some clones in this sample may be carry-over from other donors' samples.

The CDR3 DNA reads TGTGCCAGCAGTACTCCGGGAACTAGGCAAGAGACCCAGTACTTC. It is translated as CASSTPGTRQETQYF. This chain uses TRBV28 with TRBJ2-5; a weak D match, TRBD2 (5 bases). CDR1 MDHEN and CDR2 SYDVKM come from the germline V gene. CDR3 length equals 15 residues. The V gene lost 5 bases and the J gene lost 2 bases, with 15 bases spanning the gap.